This T cell receptor beta chain stems from a study of T-cell reconstitution after alpha-beta-depleted transplantation in children (dated by TCRdb to between 2015 and 2016). Regarding the research as a whole: The study quantitatively tracked T-cell immune reconstitution after TCRalphabeta/CD19-depleted allogeneic hematopoietic cell transplantation in children using TCR repertoire profiling.

Libraries came from PCR. For sequencing, an Illumina HiSeq 2500 was employed. Molecular barcoding was employed in the preparation of TCR libraries, with unique molecular identifiers being used to normalize TCRbeta repertoire quantification. The raw public data were reprocessed by TCRdb itself: fastp quality trimming at Q25, MiXCR clonotype calling, in-frame beta chains only. All rows with the same CDR3 protein become a single entry with the most common DNA and genes. Here the sample has a few hundred thousand distinct CDR3 sequences; around 9.5% occur a single time. The ten largest clonotypes hold 5.5% to 8% of the sample. After removal of 4 bases from V and 7 bases from J, the junction retains 10 bases not matched to a gene. The germline V gene sets CDR1 to MNHEY and CDR2 to SVGEGT. The CDR3 measures 15 amino acids from cysteine to phenylalanine. CDR3 DNA only is kept here, 45 bases in frame from base 1.

As concerns this clonotype: No cognate antigen has been identified for it. No per-base quality is available; no much larger clone lies one base away.

The chain uses TRBV6-2 or TRBV6-3 and TRBJ1-5; TRBD1 lines up with 7 middle nucleotides. The sequence was obtained from a human donor who donated a stem cell graft to a child with acute lymphoblastic leukemia. The specimen was PBMCs from the stem cell graft donor, collected from the stem cell graft. The sequenced DNA: TGTGCCAGCAGTTCAAATGACAGGGTAAAACAGCCCCAGCATTTT. Translated, it gives CASSSNDRVKQPQHF.